This T cell receptor beta chain originates from a study of blood T cell repertoires in COVID-19 (dated by TCRdb to about 2020). Context from the whole study: The collaborator samples originated in the United States, Italy and Spain and spanned the acute and convalescent phases of COVID-19. The material from the prospective study consisted of cDNA or gDNA derived from T cells, B-cell-depleted T cells, or PBMCs. Deeply sampled blood TCRbeta repertoires from subjects exposed to, actively infected with, or recovered from COVID-19 were included in the dataset. The repertoires were released in a freely available public database intended as a resource for research on the immune response to SARS-CoV-2. The samples were drawn from two sources: the first 160 participants of the ongoing ImmuneRACE study, and 1,200 or so subjects contributed by 6 global collaborators. The sample metadata nearly always contained a de-identified subject ID, COVID-19 status, age in years and sex. HLA class I and class II types, where available, came from metadata supplied by the sample provider rather than from assay-based typing.

To note about this clone: Its antigen is not yet known. The input lacks base qualities; no much larger clone sits a single base away.

At one collaborating source in Seattle, patients were enrolled during active infection and were followed longitudinally through the course of disease. Whole blood was collected in K2EDTA tubes by collaborating institutions according to the institutions' own protocols. For TCRbeta analysis, collaborator samples were shipped as frozen whole blood, as isolated PBMCs, or as DNA extracted from either sample type. The full study reports these points: The quantity of clinical and demographic metadata differed by source and by participant and was supplied without curation.

The immunoSEQ Assay, a bias-controlled multiplex PCR, was used to amplify TCRbeta CDR3 regions from genomic DNA. In the source study's methods: Nucleated cell counts per sample were estimated from amplification of reference gene primers within the assay. To quantify the absolute abundance of each unique TCRbeta CDR3 rearrangement, sequence reads were collapsed and filtered. For each sample, productive Simpson clonality was calculated as the square root of Simpson's diversity index over productive rearrangements. TCRdb carries this immuneACCESS record with in-frame sequences only. Its versions omit some clonotypes, under half of them owing to an unresolved V gene in the studies checked, with the rest unexplained. V and J calls plus clone size are reproduced from that table; the DNA served to infer D and trimming. This sample comprises roughly 250,000 clones, 70% to 90% of them detected only once. The top ten clonotypes cover 0.7% to 1% of the sample.

V has 5 bases trimmed and J has 4 bases trimmed; junction bases matching no gene number 2. According to the germline V gene (reference sequence), CDR1 reads GTSNPN and CDR2 reads SVGIG. The CDR3 has 12 amino acids, counting the end cysteine and phenylalanine. The entry retains the CDR3 DNA only, 36 bases that are in frame from base 1. The chain employs TRBV30 and TRBJ2-7; 10 middle bases align to TRBD2. The sequenced material came from peripheral blood. This receptor was taken from a human donor with COVID-19, enrolled during active disease. The donor label of this sample is uncertain. CDR3 loop: CAWGSGRYEQYF. The nucleotide sequence is given as TGTGCCTGGGGTAGCGGGAGGTACGAGCAGTACTTC.